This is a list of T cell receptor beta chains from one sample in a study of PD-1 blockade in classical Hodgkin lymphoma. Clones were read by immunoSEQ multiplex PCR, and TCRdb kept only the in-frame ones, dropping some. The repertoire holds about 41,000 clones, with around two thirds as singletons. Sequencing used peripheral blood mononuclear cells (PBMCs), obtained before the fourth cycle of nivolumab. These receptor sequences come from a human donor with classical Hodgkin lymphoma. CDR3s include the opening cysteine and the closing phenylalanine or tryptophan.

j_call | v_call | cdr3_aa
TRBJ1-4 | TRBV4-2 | CASSRERIATNEKLFF
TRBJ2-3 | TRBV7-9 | CASSRPILAENTQYF
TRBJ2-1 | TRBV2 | CASSHRLAGGLYNEQFF
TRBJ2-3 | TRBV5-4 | CASSSLRRTDTQYF
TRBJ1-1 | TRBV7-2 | CASSASGPFTEAFF
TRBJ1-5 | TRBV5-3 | CAGLDRGDQPQHF
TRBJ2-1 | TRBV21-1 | CASSTRDDYGNEQFF
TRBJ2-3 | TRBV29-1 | CSWRDIDTQYF
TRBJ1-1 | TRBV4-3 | CASSQDGGNTEAFF
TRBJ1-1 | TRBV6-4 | CASSPSLQGTAFF
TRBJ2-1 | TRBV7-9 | CASSLDLAGNDEQFF
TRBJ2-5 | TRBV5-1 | CAGSLVGEETQYF
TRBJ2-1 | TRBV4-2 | CASSQAGTSSYNEQFF
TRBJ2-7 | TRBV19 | CASSIKVLQAEQYF
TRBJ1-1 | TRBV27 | CASSFGFRGEAFF
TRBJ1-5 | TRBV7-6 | CASSLVDGPNQPQHF
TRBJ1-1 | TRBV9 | CASSVEGRRNTEAFF
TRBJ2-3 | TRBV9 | CAKNGGYITDTQYF
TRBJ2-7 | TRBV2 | CASIGGVDPYEQYF
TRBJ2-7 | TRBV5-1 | CASSFNARKNSYEQYF
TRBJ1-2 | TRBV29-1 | CSVEDQGMNYGYTF
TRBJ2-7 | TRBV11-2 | CASSFRAGAEQYF
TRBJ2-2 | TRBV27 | CASSLSQGWELFF
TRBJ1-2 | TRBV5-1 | CASAGGYGNYGYTF
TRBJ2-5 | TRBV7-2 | CASSSNSGGAGETQYF
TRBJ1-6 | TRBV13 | CASSSVFKPGQGNSPLHF
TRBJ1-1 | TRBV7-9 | CASSDSYTEAFF
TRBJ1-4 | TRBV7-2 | CASSLEVAGTGFEKLFF
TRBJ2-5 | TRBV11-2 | CASSFQGPWGETQYF
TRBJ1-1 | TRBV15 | CATSRDLRGTEAFF
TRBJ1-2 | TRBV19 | CASSILAGQPNYGYTF
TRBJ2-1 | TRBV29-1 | CSIYGNEQFF
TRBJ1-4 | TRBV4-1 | CASSQDRTGQVAEKLFF
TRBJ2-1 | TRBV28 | CASSLFGSSYNEQFF
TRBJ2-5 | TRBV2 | CASSEEYRLAGKKETQYF
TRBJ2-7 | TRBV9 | CASSVEAGGRNEQYF
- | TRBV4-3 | CASSQGTGGSYEQYF
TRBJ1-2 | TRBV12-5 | CASGFGTVYGYTF
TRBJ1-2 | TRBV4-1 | CASSQDGQGSNYGYTF
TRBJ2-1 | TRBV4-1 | CASSAGEGYNEQFF
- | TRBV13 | CASSSRDITGELFF
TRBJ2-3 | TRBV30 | CAWSVFRGDFSTPSDTQYF
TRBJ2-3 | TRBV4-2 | CASSQEEGALGDTQYF
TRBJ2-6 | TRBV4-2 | CASSQDLDREPSGANVLTF
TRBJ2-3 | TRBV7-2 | CASSLTRTPGDTQYF